One T cell receptor beta chain is described in this entry. This record belongs to a study of blood T cell repertoires in COVID-19. Across the study: Acute and convalescent COVID-19 specimens originated in the United States, Italy and Spain. Nucleic acid was either cDNA or gDNA, and it came from T cells, B-cell-depleted T cells, or PBMCs.

The CDR3 loop spans 12 amino acids. V dropped 8 bases and J dropped 8; count of bases not matched to a gene: 9. Germline CDR1 SQVTM, CDR2 ANQGSEA. The method was immunoSEQ multiplex PCR; TCRdb's version includes in-frame clones alone and lacks a portion of them. The profile shows just over 90,000 clones, almost 80% of them singletons. This sequence joins TRBV29-1 and TRBJ2-1, with 7 bases lining up with TRBD2. Sample: peripheral blood. The receptor comes from a human donor in a cohort sampled during active COVID-19. CDR3 nucleotide sequence: TGCAGCCTCGGAACCCGGGGGGATGAGCAGTTCTTC. It is translated as CSLGTRGDEQFF.